The next 27 T cell receptor beta chains were all read from a single sample in a study of CD8 T cells in ankylosing spondylitis (dated by TCRdb to the late 2010s). The library was generated by 5' RACE. Sequencer: Illumina HiSeq 2500. The raw public data were reprocessed by TCRdb itself: fastp quality trimming at Q25, MiXCR clonotype calling, in-frame beta chains only. One record per CDR3 amino acid sequence lists the most common genes and DNA. The sample data list tens of thousands of distinct CDR3 sequences, and 25% to 35% of these were observed just once. The ten largest clonotypes hold 45% to 65% of the sample. The specimen sequenced was blood, either unsorted or a sorted T cell fraction (not recorded which). Source of these receptors: a male donor with ankylosing spondylitis or in good health (not recorded which).

The V and J genes are TRBV7-2 and TRBJ2-3; 10 bases line up with TRBD2. With V trimmed by 6 bases and J by 6 bases, 12 bases remained unmatched. The CDR3 is 16 residues long. Germline-derived CDR1 and CDR2 are SGHTA and FQGNSA. This CDR3 is CASRSGPSGGPDTQYF. For the CDR3, the DNA is TGTGCCAGCAGATCCGGACCTAGCGGGGGCCCCGATACGCAGTATTTT.

This clonotype was counted at least ten times. The CDR3 sequence: CASSSYAMNTEAFF. The CDR3 DNA reads as TGCGCCAGCAGCTCGTATGCGATGAACACTGAAGCTTTCTTT. The chain joins TRBV5-1 to TRBJ1-1; D is undetermined. V dropped 3 bases and J dropped 0 bases, with 9 bases sitting between them. Germline CDR1 SGHRS, CDR2 YFSETQ. The CDR3 is 14 amino acids.

Only a few counts were recorded for this clonotype. This chain uses TRBV5-1 with TRBJ2-3; 9 bases are a match to TRBD1. The CDR3 length is 16 residues. Germline V gives CDR1 SGHRS, CDR2 YFSETQ. Trimming cost V 4 bases and J 3 bases; bases outside gene matches: 9. The CDR3 loop is CASSKAGTGNTDTQYF. The CDR3 DNA sequence: TGCGCCAGCAGCAAGGCCGGGACAGGGAATACAGATACGCAGTATTTT.

This clonotype was found many times. The V and J genes are TRBV6-2 or TRBV6-3 and TRBJ2-5; 8 bases align to TRBD2. The CDR3 has 16 amino acids. V lost 0 bases, J lost 1 base, and 4 bases stayed unmatched. Germline assignment: CDR1 MNHEY and CDR2 SVGEGT. The CDR3 sequence: CASSYSSSGSQETQYF. CDR3 coding DNA: TGTGCCAGCAGTTACTCGTCTAGCGGGTCCCAAGAGACCCAGTACTTC.

This clonotype came up a few times. The chain links TRBV20-1 to TRBJ2-3; TRBD2 agrees at 8 bases. CDR3 length: 15 residues. J was trimmed by 3 bases and V by 7 bases; bases with no gene match: 12. CDR1 DFQATT and CDR2 SNEGSKA come from the germline V gene (reference sequence). The CDR3 loop reads CSVDYGAGGTDTQYF. CDR3 bases: TGCAGTGTTGATTATGGCGCGGGAGGTACAGATACGCAGTATTTT.

The chain is built from TRBV7-2 and TRBJ1-3; unclear D gene. V was pared by 4 bases and J by 2 bases, with 9 bases between. The germline gives CDR1 SGHTA, CDR2 FQGNSA. The CDR3 contains 14 residues. The CDR3 loop reads CASSSTIAGNTIYF. The CDR3 coding sequence is TGTGCCAGCAGCTCCACTATTGCTGGAAACACCATATATTTT.

This clonotype was counted between two and nine times. The chain carries TRBV20-1 and TRBJ2-7, with D possibly TRBD2 on 6 matching bases. Looked up from germline, CDR1 is DFQATT and CDR2 is SNEGSKA (reference sequence). The CDR3 has 15 amino acids. Between the trimmed V and J ends, which lost 3 bases and 0 bases, there was a span of 15 bases. The CDR3 DNA follows: TGCAGTGCTAGGTCCCGGGACTTGCGCTCCTACGAGCAGTACGTC. Amino acids: CSARSRDLRSYEQYV.

This clonotype was found a few times. The CDR3 bases are TGTGCCCTCGGCCTCCGGAACAATCAGCCCCAGCATTTT. As protein: CALGLRNNQPQHF. The chain joins TRBV7-4 to TRBJ1-5, with D hard to call. V was clipped by 11 bases and J by 3 bases, with 14 bases between them. The germline CDR1 and CDR2 sequences are SGHVT and SQSDAQ. The CDR3 loop spans 13 amino acids.

The gene calls are TRBV11-2 and TRBJ1-1, with 8 bases identical to TRBD1. With 5 bases clipped from V and 9 bases from J, the junction kept 17 bases outside the gene matches. The CDR3 runs to 16 residues. In germline, CDR1 is SGHAT, CDR2 FQNNGV. CDR3 sequence reads: CASSPPASDRAVKAFF. The CDR3 DNA reads TGTGCCAGCAGCCCACCAGCCTCGGACAGGGCAGTAAAAGCTTTCTTT.

In DNA, the CDR3 is TGTGCCAGCAGTAAGGCGGGGGCCGGTGTGGATACGCAGTATTTT. Protein: CASSKAGAGVDTQYF. V usage is TRBV7-3 and J usage is TRBJ2-3; D is possibly TRBD2 (7 bases). The germline gives CDR1 SGHTA, CDR2 FQGTGA. Trimming pared 6 bases from V and 6 bases from J, leaving 19 bases between. This CDR3 region has 15 residues.

This chain uses TRBV3-1 with TRBJ2-3; the D gene is possibly TRBD2 (5 bases). Germline-derived CDR1 and CDR2 are LGHDT and YNNKEL (reference sequence). Trimming shortened V by 0 bases and J by 4 bases, and 11 bases separated the two germline ends. This CDR3 comprises 15 residues. The CDR3 region has the DNA TGTGCCAGCAGCCAAGATCGGGGTCCCCCAGATACGCAGTATTTT. It codes for CASSQDRGPPDTQYF.

This chain uses TRBV12-3 or TRBV12-4 with TRBJ1-5; D gene ambiguous. This CDR3 is 15 amino acids long. V lost 0 bases, J lost 3 bases, and 9 bases lay in between. CDR3 DNA sequence: TGTGCCAGCAGTTTAGCGGCCATGATCAATCAGCCCCAGCATTTT. It encodes CASSLAAMINQPQHF.

This clonotype has just a few counts. This rearrangement joins TRBV12-3 or TRBV12-4 to TRBJ2-1; TRBD2 might be the D (5 bases). The CDR3 has 15 residues. Between the trimmed V and J ends, which lost 5 bases and 9 bases, there was a span of 20 bases. The CDR3 DNA reads as TGTGCCAGCAGTGAACTCCAAGGCGAGGGAAGTGAGCAGTTCTTC. Its translation is CASSELQGEGSEQFF.

This clonotype was observed many times. The V gene is TRBV18, the J gene TRBJ2-7; D is unresolved. Germline assignment: CDR1 KGHSH and CDR2 LQKENI. Trimming took off 3 bases at V and 2 bases at J, with 8 bases between the two ends. This CDR3 has 13 amino acids. CDR3 region: CASSPGPAYEQYF. The DNA for the CDR3 is TGTGCCAGCTCACCCGGGCCGGCCTACGAGCAGTACTTC.

This clonotype showed up just a few times. This chain links TRBV9 with TRBJ2-2; 9 positions agree with TRBD2. Germline loops: CDR1 SGDLS, CDR2 YYNGEE. This CDR3 is built from 14 residues. V lost 3 bases and J lost 4; bases outside the gene matches: 1. CDR3 residues: CASSGLAVTGELFF. Written as DNA, the CDR3 is TGTGCCAGCAGCGGACTAGCGGTCACCGGGGAGCTGTTTTTT. Combining the CDR3 with reference TRBV9 and TRBJ2-2 gives the whole variable domain DSGVTQTPKHLITATGQRVTLRCSPRSGDLSVYWYQQSLDQGLQFLIQYYNGEERAKGNILERFSAQQFPDLHSELNLSSLELGDSALYFCASSGLAVTGELFFGEGSRLTVL.

This clonotype showed up just a few times. The CDR3 region is CAIRAGTQAHYGYTF. In nucleotides, the CDR3 is TGTGCCATCAGGGCGGGGACCCAAGCCCACTATGGCTACACCTTC. The J gene is TRBJ1-2, the V gene TRBV10-3; a weak D match, TRBD1 (5 bases). This CDR3 has 15 amino acids. Germline V gene data show CDR1 as ENHRY and CDR2 as SYGVKD. V lost 6 bases and J lost 3, with 17 bases in between.

DNA of the CDR3: TGTGCCAGCAGCTCACTGGAGACAAATGAGCAGTTCTTC. This translates into CASSSLETNEQFF. The V gene is TRBV7-3, the J gene TRBJ2-1; D gene ambiguous. The CDR3 consists of 13 residues. V dropped 4 bases and J dropped 7 bases, with 11 bases sitting between them. CDR1 SGHTA and CDR2 FQGTGA come from the germline V gene.

There are a few counts of this clonotype. This sequence joins TRBV10-3 and TRBJ2-7; D uncertain. This CDR3 has 14 amino acids. CDR1 is ENHRY and CDR2 is SYGVKD in the germline V gene. V lost 0 bases and J 1 base, leaving 7 bases between the germline ends. The CDR3 sequence is CAISESQESYEQYF. CDR3 DNA: TGTGCCATCAGTGAGTCGCAGGAATCCTACGAGCAGTACTTC.

This chain links TRBV5-1 with TRBJ2-1; possible D gene TRBD1, 6 bases. The germline V gene has CDR1 SGHRS and CDR2 YFSETQ. V gave up 3 bases and J gave up 6 bases, with 13 bases separating them. The length of the CDR3 is 14 residues. The CDR3 here is CASSSGQSANEQFF. CDR3 bases: TGCGCCAGCAGCTCCGGACAGTCCGCCAATGAGCAGTTCTTC.

The J gene is TRBJ2-5, the V gene TRBV10-2; D is uncertain. Germline V gene data show CDR1 as WSHSY and CDR2 as SAAADI. This CDR3 comprises 14 residues. Trimming pared 1 base from V and 5 bases from J, leaving 11 bases between. The CDR3 protein is CASSEFKFWETQYF. The CDR3 nucleotides are TGCGCCAGCAGTGAGTTCAAGTTCTGGGAGACCCAGTACTTC.

This rearrangement joins TRBV28 to TRBJ2-7, with TRBD1 matching 10 bases. This CDR3 region has 15 residues. After removal of 5 bases from V and 3 bases from J, the junction contained 7 bases not matched to a gene. Germline-derived CDR1 and CDR2 are MDHEN and SYDVKM. The chain's CDR3 is CASSLSGQGIYEQYF. CDR3 in DNA: TGTGCCAGCAGTCTCTCGGGACAGGGGATCTACGAGCAGTACTTC. Based on the CDR3 plus reference TRBV28 and TRBJ2-7, the full variable domain is DVKVTQSSRYLVKRTGEKVFLECVQDMDHENMFWYRQDPGLGLRLIYFSYDVKMKEKGDIPEGYSVSREKKERFSLILESASTNQTSMYLCASSLSGQGIYEQYFGPGTRLTVT.

V usage is TRBV30 and J usage is TRBJ2-2, with D tentatively TRBD1 or TRBD2 (6 bases each). V was cut by 4 bases and J by 5 bases, with 14 bases left in between. This CDR3 is built from 14 residues. CDR1 is GTSNPN and CDR2 is SVGIG in the germline V gene (reference sequence). The CDR3 spells CAWTDYRVTGELFF. As DNA, the CDR3 is TGTGCCTGGACGGACTACAGGGTGACCGGGGAGCTGTTTTTT.

V usage is TRBV10-3 and J usage is TRBJ2-2; D unresolved. V lost 3 bases and J lost 1, with 9 bases in between. Germline V lookup: CDR1 ENHRY, CDR2 SYGVKD. There are 15 residues in the CDR3. In nucleotides, the CDR3 is TGTGCCATCAGTGATCTCGACCTGAACACCGGGGAGCTGTTTTTT. Encoded protein: CAISDLDLNTGELFF.

This chain uses TRBV24-1 with TRBJ2-6, with 8 bases matching TRBD1. After removal of 6 bases from V and 2 bases from J, the junction contained 5 bases not matched to a gene. The V gene's germline CDR1 is KGHDR and CDR2 SFDVKD. The CDR3 is 16 residues long. The CDR3 reads CATSNPQGAGANVLTF. For the CDR3, the DNA is TGTGCCACCAGTAACCCACAGGGGGCTGGGGCCAACGTCCTGACTTTC.

In its sample, this clonotype was seen a few times. The chain couples TRBV7-9 to TRBJ2-1; no firm D call. Trimming removed 5 bases from V and 0 bases from J, with 11 bases in between. The CDR3 covers 15 residues. Germline assignment: CDR1 SEHNR and CDR2 FQNEAQ (reference sequence). The CDR3 loop is CASSPVLSSYNEQFF. CDR3 nucleotides: TGTGCCAGCAGCCCTGTTCTGAGCTCCTACAATGAGCAGTTCTTC.

This clonotype was counted many times. The V call is TRBV12-3 or TRBV12-4, the J call TRBJ2-1; 8 bases align to TRBD2. J gave up 3 bases and V 6 bases, and 4 bases lay outside the gene matches. This CDR3 spans 14 amino acids. This CDR3 is CASRTGTSYNEQFF. In DNA form, the CDR3 reads TGTGCCAGCAGGACCGGGACTAGCTACAATGAGCAGTTCTTC.

The V call is TRBV5-1, the J call TRBJ1-1; no clear D. The CDR3 consists of 13 residues. V lost 4 bases and J 1 base, leaving 8 bases between the germline ends. The germline V gene has CDR1 SGHRS and CDR2 YFSETQ. CDR3 residues: CASSIDQNTEAFF. The CDR3, as DNA: TGCGCCAGCAGCATCGACCAGAACACTGAAGCTTTCTTT.